This T cell receptor beta chain was documented in a study of cytomegalovirus exposure and HLA in healthy donors. In the study overall: Falling in the Caucasian-associated ancestry cluster were 80% to 85% of under 500 genotyped donors. General study results and limits: The Asian-associated ancestry cluster reportedly had fewer N-insertions than the roughly 670-donor mean in a later analysis. TCR beta sequences reportedly predicted most subjects' HLA-A and HLA-B alleles accurately.

The V end lost 1 base, the J end lost 5 bases, and 17 bases lay between the germline ends. This CDR3 spans 16 amino acids. Germline V gives CDR1 SGHVS, CDR2 FNYEAQ. As regards this clone: Its antigen is as yet unknown.

Researchers ran the PCR with 60 Vbeta and 13 Jbeta primers. Only in-frame clones appear in the TCRdb table, and some are missing; sequencing was by immunoSEQ multiplex PCR. The sample lists 150,000 or so clones; approximately 86% were seen once. The sample was PBMCs. The sequence was obtained from a male donor in good health and CMV-seronegative. This chain joins TRBV7-6 and TRBJ2-5, with D perhaps matching TRBD2 (7 bases). CDR3 in DNA: TGTGCCAGCAGCTTAGGGGCGGGGGCCCCTCTGGAGACCCAGTACTTC. Its translation is CASSLGAGAPLETQYF.